Following are 18 T cell receptor beta chains from one sample sequenced in a study of Ad26.COV2.S vaccination and SARS-CoV-2 variants (dated by TCRdb to about 2021). According to the study, the label for this sample's treatment or condition signals: 19 received Ad26.COV2.S at low or high dose, single or two shots; 5 received placebo; per-sample allocation not given. Repertoires of vaccine and placebo recipients were sequenced from samples taken on day 63 after the first injection. Preparation of the library involved the immunoSEQ multiplex PCR assay. Here the immuneACCESS table is served through TCRdb, limited to in-frame sequences with V and J called. Missing clones are a known gap in these copies; in checked studies unresolved V genes cover under half, and the rest lacks a known reason. The table for this sample lists roughly 700,000 clones; more than 70% of them were counted only once. The ten top clones hold approximately 1.5% of the sample.

The sample was peripheral blood, taken in a trial of Ad26.COV2.S vaccine versus placebo. All receptors come from a person aged 18-65 years who received the Ad26.COV2.S COVID-19 vaccine or a placebo.

CDR3 region: CASSHRGIGAGNTIYF. The CDR3 nucleotides are TGTGCCAGCAGCCATCGGGGCATAGGGGCTGGAAACACCATATATTTT. The chain has TRBV5-6 and TRBJ1-3, with D maybe TRBD1 (5 bases). CDR3 length: 16 residues. Germline V lookup: CDR1 SGHDT, CDR2 YYEEEE. V was pared by 4 bases and J by 2 bases, with 16 bases between.

The rearrangement uses TRBV6-5 and TRBJ1-6; D is uncertain. The CDR3 consists of 14 residues. The V end lost 5 bases, the J end lost 5 bases, and 10 bases lay between the germline ends. Germline assignment: CDR1 MNHEY and CDR2 SVGAGI. DNA of the CDR3: TGTGCCAGCAGTCCCGACGGAAATAATTCACCCCTCCACTTT. Amino acid sequence: CASSPDGNNSPLHF.

The V and J genes are TRBV28 and TRBJ1-2; TRBD1 matches at 8 bases. CDR3 length: 15 amino acids. CDR1 MDHEN and CDR2 SYDVKM come from the germline V gene. V lost 4 bases, J lost 3 bases, and 7 bases stayed unmatched. The CDR3 DNA sequence: TGTGCCAGCAGTTCCACAGGGGGTTGGCACTATGGCTACACCTTC. It specifies CASSSTGGWHYGYTF.

The chain links TRBV24-1 to TRBJ1-1; no clear D. This CDR3 contains 16 residues. The V gene lost 4 bases and the J gene lost 4 bases, with 18 bases spanning the gap. The germline V gene has CDR1 KGHDR and CDR2 SFDVKD. The CDR3 DNA is TGTGCCACCAGTGAGCCAGCCGGGAGTGAGGTCACTGAAGCTTTCTTT. Its protein product is CATSEPAGSEVTEAFF.

The rearrangement uses TRBV24-1 and TRBJ1-1; D gene ambiguous. Germline CDR1 reads KGHDR; CDR2 reads SFDVKD. The CDR3 length is 11 residues. Trimming removed 9 bases at V and 5 bases at J, with 9 bases between. The CDR3 DNA sequence: TGTGCCACCTCGTCGGGGACTGAAGCTTTCTTT. Translation gives CATSSGTEAFF.

The chain carries TRBV5-1 and TRBJ2-5; TRBD1 agrees at 7 bases. This CDR3 has 15 amino acids. The ends lost 4 bases at V and 5 bases at J; junction bases unmatched: 11. Looked up from germline, CDR1 is SGHRS and CDR2 is YFSETQ. This CDR3 is CASSHDRVEAETQYF. Written as DNA, the CDR3 is TGCGCCAGCAGCCATGACAGGGTTGAAGCGGAGACCCAGTACTTC.

The J gene is TRBJ2-2, the V gene TRBV30; possibly TRBD2 for D (6 bases). The V end was cut by 2 bases, the J end by 3 bases, with 13 bases between. The CDR3 has 15 residues. CDR1 GTSNPN and CDR2 SVGIG come from the germline V gene (reference sequence). Here the CDR3 DNA reads TGTGCCTGGAGTAAGGAGGGGCGGTACACCGGGGAGCTGTTTTTT. This gives the protein CAWSKEGRYTGELFF.

Here the CDR3 reads CATSDLITAFF. The CDR3 DNA reads as TGTGCCACCAGTGATTTGATAACGGCTTTCTTT. The V call is TRBV24-1, the J call TRBJ1-1; D is unresolved. CDR1 is KGHDR, CDR2 SFDVKD, per germline. V was trimmed by 0 bases and J by 11 bases, leaving 6 bases between them. The CDR3 runs 11 residues.

The chain joins TRBV24-1 to TRBJ2-1; no firm D call. V was clipped by 0 bases and J by 6 bases, with 2 bases between them. The CDR3 length is 12 residues. Germline CDR1 reads KGHDR; CDR2 reads SFDVKD. The DNA of the CDR3 is TGTGCCACCAGTGATTTGACCAATGAGCAGTTCTTC. Residues: CATSDLTNEQFF.

The rearrangement uses TRBV2 and TRBJ2-1; 8 positions agree with TRBD1. The germline gives CDR1 SNHLY, CDR2 FYNNEI. The length of the CDR3 is 11 residues. V lost 3 bases to trimming and J lost 13 bases; unmatched junction nucleotides: 2. CDR3 DNA sequence: TGTGCCAGCAGTGACGGACAGGGACAGTTCTTC. Residues: CASSDGQGQFF.

V usage is TRBV7-6 and J usage is TRBJ2-7, with D possibly matching TRBD1 (6 bases). The CDR3 has 15 amino acids. Germline CDR1 and CDR2: SGHVS and FNYEAQ. The V and J ends lost 5 bases and 2 bases respectively, with 16 bases between them. CDR3 amino acids: CASSPGTSPAYEQYF. As DNA, the CDR3 is TGTGCCAGCAGCCCGGGGACATCTCCCGCCTACGAGCAGTACTTC.

For the CDR3, the DNA is TGTGCCAGCAGGGACAACAGGGGTGGAAGCACAGATACGCAGTATTTT. Translation gives CASRDNRGGSTDTQYF. The chain has TRBV7-9 and TRBJ2-3; the match to TRBD1 covers 7 bases. Per germline, CDR1 SEHNR and CDR2 FQNEAQ (reference sequence). The CDR3 totals 16 residues. V lost 6 bases and J lost 0; bases outside the gene matches: 9.

The chain joins TRBV6-4 to TRBJ1-6, with TRBD1 as a possible D gene (5 bases). Trimming stripped 3 bases from V and 11 bases from J, with 11 bases between. The CDR3 contains 13 residues. The V gene's germline CDR1 is MRHNA and CDR2 SNTAGT. CDR3 region: CASSERPGAPLHF. In DNA, the CDR3 is TGTGCCAGCAGTGAACGGCCGGGGGCACCCCTCCACTTT.

This chain uses TRBV2 with TRBJ2-7; 8 bases align to TRBD2. After removal of 3 bases from V and 5 bases from J, the junction contained 9 bases not matched to a gene. The germline V gene has CDR1 SNHLY and CDR2 FYNNEI. This CDR3 is built from 15 residues. The CDR3, as DNA: TGTGCCAGCAGTGATCGCCGAGCGGGAGTTAACGAGCAGTACTTC. Translating gives CASSDRRAGVNEQYF.

This chain connects TRBV7-2 to TRBJ2-2; TRBD1 aligns across 7 bases. CDR1 SGHTA and CDR2 FQGNSA come from the germline V gene. This CDR3 has 13 amino acids. V trimming: 3 bases; J trimming: 8 bases; junction bases outside the gene matches: 3. In nucleotides, the CDR3 is TGTGCCAGCAGCTTTCAGGGGGTGGGGGAGCTGTTTTTT. Protein product: CASSFQGVGELFF.

The chain links TRBV7-8 to TRBJ1-4, with D possibly matching TRBD1 (6 bases). V lost 1 base and J 10 bases, leaving 13 bases between the germline ends. There are 14 residues in the CDR3. Germline assignment: CDR1 SGHVS and CDR2 FQNEAQ. For the CDR3, the DNA is TGTGCCAGCAGCTTAGAGGGCCTAGGGGGAAAACTGTTTTTT. Encoded protein: CASSLEGLGGKLFF. The full variable domain, rest sourced from reference TRBV7-8 and TRBJ1-4, is GAGVSQSPRYKVAKRGQDVALRCDPISGHVSLFWYQQALGQGPEFLTYFQNEAQLDKSGLPSDRFFAERPEGSVSTLKIQRTQQEDSAVYLCASSLEGLGGKLFFGSGTQLSVL.

The rearrangement joins TRBV6-5 to TRBJ1-1; the D is unclear. This CDR3 spans 15 amino acids. Per germline, CDR1 MNHEY and CDR2 SVGAGI. V was clipped by 2 bases and J by 2 bases, with 12 bases between them. Here the CDR3 DNA reads TGTGCCAGCAGTTACGTGGTGGGGATTAACACTGAAGCTTTCTTT. Protein sequence: CASSYVVGINTEAFF.

J is TRBJ1-1 and V is TRBV10-3; D is possibly TRBD1 (5 bases). The CDR3 is 13 amino acids. Trimming removed 1 base at V and 3 bases at J, with 6 bases between. Germline CDR1 ENHRY, CDR2 SYGVKD. The CDR3 loop is CAISEFRDTEAFF. DNA for the CDR3: TGTGCCATCAGTGAGTTCAGGGACACTGAAGCTTTCTTT.